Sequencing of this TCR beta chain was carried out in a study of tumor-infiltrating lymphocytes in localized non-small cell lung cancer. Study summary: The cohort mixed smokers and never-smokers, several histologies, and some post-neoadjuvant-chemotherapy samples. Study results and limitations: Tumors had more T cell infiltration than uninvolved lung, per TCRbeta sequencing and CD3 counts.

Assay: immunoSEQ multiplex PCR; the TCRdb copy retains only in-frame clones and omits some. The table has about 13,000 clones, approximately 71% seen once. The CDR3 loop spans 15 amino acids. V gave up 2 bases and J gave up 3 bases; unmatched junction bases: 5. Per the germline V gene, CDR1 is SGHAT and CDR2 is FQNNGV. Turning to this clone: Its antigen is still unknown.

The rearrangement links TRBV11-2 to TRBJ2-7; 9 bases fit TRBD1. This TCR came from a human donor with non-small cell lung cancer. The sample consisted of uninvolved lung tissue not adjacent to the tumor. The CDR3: CASSLRSGQGYEQYF. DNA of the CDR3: TGTGCCAGCAGCTTACGTTCGGGACAGGGCTACGAGCAGTACTTC.